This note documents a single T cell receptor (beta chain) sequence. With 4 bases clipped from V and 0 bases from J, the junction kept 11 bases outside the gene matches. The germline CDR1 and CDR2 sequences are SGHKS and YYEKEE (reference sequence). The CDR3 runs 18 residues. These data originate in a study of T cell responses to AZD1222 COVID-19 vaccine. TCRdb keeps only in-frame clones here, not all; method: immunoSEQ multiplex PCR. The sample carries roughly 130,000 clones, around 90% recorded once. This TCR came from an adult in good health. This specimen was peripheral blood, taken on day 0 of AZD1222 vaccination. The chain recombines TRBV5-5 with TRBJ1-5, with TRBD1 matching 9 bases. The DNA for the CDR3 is TGTGCCAGCAGCCTGCGGGACAGGGTAGTTTATAGCAATCAGCCCCAGCATTTT. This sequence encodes CASSLRDRVVYSNQPQHF.